These T cell receptor beta chains were read from a single sample in a study of PD-1 blockade in classical Hodgkin lymphoma. Repertoires were generated with immunoSEQ multiplex PCR, while TCRdb's copy carries only in-frame clones and drops some. The sample includes roughly 150,000 clones, approximately 81% seen only once; the top ten take roughly 10%. This specimen was peripheral blood mononuclear cells (PBMCs), taken before the second cycle of nivolumab. All receptors come from a human donor with classical Hodgkin lymphoma. CDR3s include the opening cysteine and the closing phenylalanine or tryptophan. The D gene is left open where the match is weak. A row's size may be missing; if present it is once, few, many or a size class.

D gene,V gene,clone size,J gene,CDR3 DNA,CDR3 protein
.,TRBV11-2,few,TRBJ2-1,TGTGCCAGCAGCTTCCCCCCTGGCAATGAGCAGTTCTTC,CASSFPPGNEQFF
.,TRBV2,few,TRBJ1-2,TGTGCCAGCAGTGCGAGCTATGGCTACACCTTC,CASSASYGYTF
TRBD1,TRBV9,.,TRBJ1-1,TGTGCCAGCAGCTTCATCGGGGACAGTCTCACTGAAGCTTTCTTT,CASSFIGDSLTEAFF
.,TRBV11-1,.,TRBJ2-7,TGTGCCAGCAGCTCGACGGACCCGGCGGGGGAGCAGTACTTC,CASSSTDPAGEQYF
TRBD1,TRBV5-1,.,TRBJ1-1,TGCGCCAGCAGCTCAACAGGGGGCAACACTGAAGCTTTCTTT,CASSSTGGNTEAFF
TRBD2,TRBV13,.,TRBJ2-7,TGTGCCAGCAGCCCCCGACCGGGGGGGGAGCAGTACTTC,CASSPRPGGEQYF
TRBD1,TRBV7-6,.,TRBJ2-1,TGTGCCAGCAGCCCTTGGACAGGGGCAAATGAGCAGTTCTTC,CASSPWTGANEQFF
.,TRBV28,once,TRBJ2-3,TGTGCCAGCAATGGGTGGGGAATAGCGGGCACAGATACGCAGTATTTT,CASNGWGIAGTDTQYF
.,TRBV7-9,.,TRBJ2-2,TGTGCCAGCAGCTTACTAGCACCCGGGGAGCTGTTTTTT,CASSLLAPGELFF
TRBD2,TRBV9,once,TRBJ2-2,TGTGCCAGCAGCCAATTCACTAGCGCCACCGGGGAGCTGTTTTTT,CASSQFTSATGELFF